This T cell receptor beta chain comes out of a study of cytomegalovirus exposure and HLA in healthy donors. The CDR3 has 16 amino acids. The germline V and J ends were trimmed by 0 bases and 3 bases, with 15 bases remaining between them. CDR1 and CDR2 from the germline V gene are MNHEY and SVGAGI. General study findings and limits: According to a subsequent analysis, TCR clusters from the first cohort were inclined to appear together in the 110 or so validation repertoires. Through in vitro validation, three CMV-associated chains were shown to be specific for CMV antigens.

Some clones are missing from TCRdb's copy, which holds only in-frame ones; the method was immunoSEQ multiplex PCR. The data contain 150,000 or so clones, approximately 89% of them singletons. To note about this clone: Its matching antigen is unknown.

This receptor was obtained from a man younger than 35 in good health and CMV-seropositive. The V call is TRBV6-5, the J call TRBJ2-7; D perhaps matches TRBD2 (6 bases). Sequenced sample: PBMCs. The CDR3 nucleotides read TGTGCCAGCAGTTACTCGATGGAGGGGCCCAACTACGAGCAGTACTTC. Translated, it gives CASSYSMEGPNYEQYF.